A single sample gave rise to the 10 T cell receptor beta chains below, sequenced in a study of control samples from healthy donors and cancer patients. Profiled with immunoSEQ multiplex PCR; TCRdb holds only in-frame clones, not every one. The data contain some 200,000 clones, 90% to 95% of them singletons. The sequenced sample consisted of blood. Receptors originate from a woman younger than 45 in good health.

This clone is a singleton in its sample. The chain couples TRBV5-6 to TRBJ1-2; D ambiguous. V was clipped by 0 bases and J by 0 bases, with 6 bases between them. The CDR3 has 14 residues. Per germline, CDR1 SGHDT and CDR2 YYEEEE. As DNA, the CDR3 is TGTGCCAGCAGCTTGGGACCGTCTAACTATGGCTACACCTTC. Its translation is CASSLGPSNYGYTF.

The gene calls are TRBV9 and TRBJ1-5; 7 bases are shared with TRBD1. CDR3 length: 15 amino acids. The junction had 4 bases not matched to a gene; V was cut back by 0 bases and J by 4 bases. Looked up from germline, CDR1 is SGDLS and CDR2 is YYNGEE. The DNA of the CDR3 is TGTGCCAGCAGCGTAGGGTCAGGGGGGAATCAGCCCCAGCATTTT. This codes for CASSVGSGGNQPQHF.

The V and J genes are TRBV15 and TRBJ2-3, with 11 bases matching TRBD1. Trimming at V came to 2 bases and at J to 4 bases, leaving 2 bases not matched to a gene. CDR1 is LNHNV, CDR2 YYDKDF, per germline (reference sequence). The CDR3 totals 15 residues. CDR3 in amino acids: CATSRRGQGADTQYF. CDR3 nucleotide sequence: TGTGCCACCAGCAGACGGGGACAGGGGGCAGATACGCAGTATTTT.

J is TRBJ1-5 and V is TRBV12-5; D ambiguous. Germline CDR1 and CDR2: LGHNT and FRNRAP. This CDR3 is built from 15 residues. The V gene lost 1 base and the J gene lost 4 bases, with 11 bases spanning the gap. Here the CDR3 DNA reads TGTGCTAGTGGTTTGGCTTCCGACGGGAATCAGCCCCAGCATTTT. This sequence encodes CASGLASDGNQPQHF.

This clone appeared once. The rearrangement joins TRBV7-2 to TRBJ1-1; weak D call: TRBD1 (5 bases). In germline, CDR1 is SGHTA, CDR2 FQGNSA. V lost 5 bases and J lost 0, with 13 bases in between. CDR3 length: 15 residues. CDR3 loop: CASSPQGLLNTEAFF. CDR3 DNA: TGTGCCAGCAGCCCCCAGGGACTGCTGAACACTGAAGCTTTCTTT.

This chain joins TRBV5-1 and TRBJ1-1, with 10 positions matching TRBD1. V lost 4 bases and J lost 3; bases outside the gene matches: 6. The CDR3 has 15 residues. The germline V gene has CDR1 SGHRS and CDR2 YFSETQ. CDR3 region: CASSGGQGRDTEAFF. CDR3 sequence (DNA): TGCGCCAGCAGCGGGGGACAGGGGAGGGACACTGAAGCTTTCTTT. Full variable domain (missing parts from reference TRBV5-1 and TRBJ1-1): KAGVTQTPRYLIKTRGQQVTLSCSPISGHRSVSWYQQTPGQGLQFLFEYFSETQRNKGNFPGRFSGRQFSNSRSEMNVSTLELGDSALYLCASSGGQGRDTEAFFGQGTRLTVV.

The chain links TRBV25-1 to TRBJ2-7; D is perhaps TRBD2 (5 bases). Looked up from germline, CDR1 is MGHDK and CDR2 is SYGVNS. V was cut by 2 bases and J by 3 bases, with 8 bases left in between. The CDR3 is made up of 13 amino acids. CDR3 sequence: CASSEIEGYEQYF. The DNA for the CDR3 is TGTGCCAGCAGTGAAATCGAGGGCTACGAGCAGTACTTC.

This chain uses TRBV5-6 with TRBJ1-1; D call uncertain. The CDR3 is made up of 11 amino acids. The germline V and J ends were trimmed by 0 bases and 11 bases, with 8 bases remaining between them. Germline V gene data show CDR1 as SGHDT and CDR2 as YYEEEE. In nucleotides, the CDR3 is TGTGCCAGCAGCTTGGCCGACGACGCTTTCTTT. Encoded protein: CASSLADDAFF.

The rearrangement uses TRBV6-2 or TRBV6-3 and TRBJ2-3; D is unclear. V was trimmed by 4 bases and J by 2 bases, leaving 16 bases between them. Germline-derived CDR1 and CDR2 are MNHEY and SVGEGT. The CDR3 length is 16 residues. The CDR3 region is CASSSAVSVNTDTQYF. The CDR3 nucleotides read TGTGCCAGCAGTTCCGCAGTGAGCGTCAACACAGATACGCAGTATTTT.

The rearrangement uses TRBV5-1 and TRBJ1-3; D gene ambiguous. The CDR3 consists of 13 residues. Trimming cost V 2 bases and J 4 bases, with 7 bases left between them. In germline, CDR1 is SGHRS, CDR2 YFSETQ. The CDR3, as DNA: TGCGCCAGCAGCTTCGGGCAAGGAAACACCATATATTTT. It is translated as CASSFGQGNTIYF.